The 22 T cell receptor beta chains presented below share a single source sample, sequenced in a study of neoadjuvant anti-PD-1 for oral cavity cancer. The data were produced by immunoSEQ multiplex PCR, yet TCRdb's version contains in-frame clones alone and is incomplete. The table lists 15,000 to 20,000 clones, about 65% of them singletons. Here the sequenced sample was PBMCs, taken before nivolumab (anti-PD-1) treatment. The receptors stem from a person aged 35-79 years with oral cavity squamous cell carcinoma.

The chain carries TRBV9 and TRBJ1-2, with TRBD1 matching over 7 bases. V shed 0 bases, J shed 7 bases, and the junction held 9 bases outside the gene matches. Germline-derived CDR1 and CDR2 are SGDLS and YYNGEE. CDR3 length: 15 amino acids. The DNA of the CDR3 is TGTGCCAGCAGCGTAGGAGGGGGCGGAGGGTTTGGCTACACCTTC. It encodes CASSVGGGGGFGYTF. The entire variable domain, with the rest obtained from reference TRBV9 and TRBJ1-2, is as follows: DSGVTQTPKHLITATGQRVTLRCSPRSGDLSVYWYQQSLDQGLQFLIQYYNGEERAKGNILERFSAQQFPDLHSELNLSSLELGDSALYFCASSVGGGGGFGYTFGSGTRLTVV.

The CDR3 region has the DNA TGCGCCAGCAGCTTGGTGTCAGGCGAGGCTTTCTTT. Translated, it gives CASSLVSGEAFF. The chain couples TRBV5-1 to TRBJ1-1; no definite D call. The germline gives CDR1 SGHRS, CDR2 YFSETQ. This CDR3 spans 12 amino acids. V shed 0 bases and J shed 11 bases, with 11 bases lying between them.

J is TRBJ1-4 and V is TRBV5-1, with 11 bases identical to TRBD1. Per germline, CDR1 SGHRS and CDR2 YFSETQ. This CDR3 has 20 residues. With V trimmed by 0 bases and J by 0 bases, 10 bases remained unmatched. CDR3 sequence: CASSLDPPGTGGPTNEKLFF. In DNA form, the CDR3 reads TGCGCCAGCAGCTTGGATCCCCCCGGGACAGGGGGACCAACTAATGAAAAACTGTTTTTT.

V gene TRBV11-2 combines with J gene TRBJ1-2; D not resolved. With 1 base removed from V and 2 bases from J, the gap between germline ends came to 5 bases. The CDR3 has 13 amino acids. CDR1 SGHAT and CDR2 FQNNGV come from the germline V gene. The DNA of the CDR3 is TGTGCCAGCAGCTTAGGACAAAACTATGGCTACACCTTC. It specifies CASSLGQNYGYTF. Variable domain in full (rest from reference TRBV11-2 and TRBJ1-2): EAGVAQSPRYKIIEKRQSVAFWCNPISGHATLYWYQQILGQGPKLLIQFQNNGVVDDSQLPKDRFSAERLKGVDSTLKIQPAKLEDSAVYLCASSLGQNYGYTFGSGTRLTVV.

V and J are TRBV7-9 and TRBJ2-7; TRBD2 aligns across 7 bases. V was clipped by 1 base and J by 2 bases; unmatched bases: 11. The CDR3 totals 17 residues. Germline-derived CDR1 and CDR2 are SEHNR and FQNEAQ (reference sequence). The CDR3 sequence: CASSLGSAGANPYEQYF. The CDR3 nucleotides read TGTGCCAGCAGCTTAGGTTCGGCGGGAGCGAACCCCTACGAGCAGTACTTC. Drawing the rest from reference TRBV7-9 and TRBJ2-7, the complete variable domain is DTGVSQNPRHKITKRGQNVTFRCDPISEHNRLYWYRQTLGQGPEFLTYFQNEAQLEKSRLLSDRFSAERPKGSFSTLEIQRTEQGDSAMYLCASSLGSAGANPYEQYFGPGTRLTVT.

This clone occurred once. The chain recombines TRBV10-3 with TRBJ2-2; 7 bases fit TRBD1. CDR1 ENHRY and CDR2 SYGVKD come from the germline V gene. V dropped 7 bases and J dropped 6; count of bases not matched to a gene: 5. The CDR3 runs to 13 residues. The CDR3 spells CAIKGAEAGELFF. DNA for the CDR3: TGTGCCATCAAGGGGGCCGAGGCCGGGGAGCTGTTTTTT.

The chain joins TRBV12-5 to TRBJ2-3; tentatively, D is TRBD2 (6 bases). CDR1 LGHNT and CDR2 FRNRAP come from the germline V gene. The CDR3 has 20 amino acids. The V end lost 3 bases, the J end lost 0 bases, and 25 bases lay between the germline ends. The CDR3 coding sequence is TGTGCTAGTGGTTTAGGAGGGCGGGCTACCACTCGTATTAGCACAGATACGCAGTATTTT. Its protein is CASGLGGRATTRISTDTQYF. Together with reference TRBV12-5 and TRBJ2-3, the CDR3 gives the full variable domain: DARVTQTPRHKVTEMGQEVTMRCQPILGHNTVFWYRQTMMQGLELLAYFRNRAPLDDSGMPKDRFSAEMPDATLATLKIQPSEPRDSAVYFCASGLGGRATTRISTDTQYFGPGTRLTVL.

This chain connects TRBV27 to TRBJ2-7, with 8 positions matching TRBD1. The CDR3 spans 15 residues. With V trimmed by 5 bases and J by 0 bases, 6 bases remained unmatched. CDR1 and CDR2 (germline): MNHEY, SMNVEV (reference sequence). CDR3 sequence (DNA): TGTGCCAGCAGTCGCACAGGGGGAGGCTCCTACGAGCAGTACTTC. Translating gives CASSRTGGGSYEQYF.

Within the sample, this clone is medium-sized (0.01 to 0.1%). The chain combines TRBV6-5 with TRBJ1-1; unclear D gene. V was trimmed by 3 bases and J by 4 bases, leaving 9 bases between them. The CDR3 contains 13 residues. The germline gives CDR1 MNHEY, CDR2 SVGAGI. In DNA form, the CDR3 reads TGTGCCAGCAGTTATAACGAGGGCACTGAAGCTTTCTTT. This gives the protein CASSYNEGTEAFF.

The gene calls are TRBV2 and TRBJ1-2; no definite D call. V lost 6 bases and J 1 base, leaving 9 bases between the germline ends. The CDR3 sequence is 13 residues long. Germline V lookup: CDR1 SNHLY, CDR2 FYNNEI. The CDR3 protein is CASSLDGNYGYTF. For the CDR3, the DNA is TGTGCCAGCAGCCTGGACGGTAACTATGGCTACACCTTC.

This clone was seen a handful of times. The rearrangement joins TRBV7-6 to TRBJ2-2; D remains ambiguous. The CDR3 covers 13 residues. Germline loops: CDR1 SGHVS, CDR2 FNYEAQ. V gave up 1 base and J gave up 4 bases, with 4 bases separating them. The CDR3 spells CASSLESTGELFF. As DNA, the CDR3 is TGTGCCAGCAGCTTAGAAAGCACCGGGGAGCTGTTTTTT.

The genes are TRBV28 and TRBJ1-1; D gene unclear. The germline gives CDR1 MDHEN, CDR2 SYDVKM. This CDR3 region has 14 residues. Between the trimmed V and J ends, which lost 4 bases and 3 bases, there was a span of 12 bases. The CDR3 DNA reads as TGTGCCAGCAGTTCGAGGGCTCGGGACACTGAAGCTTTCTTT. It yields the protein CASSSRARDTEAFF.

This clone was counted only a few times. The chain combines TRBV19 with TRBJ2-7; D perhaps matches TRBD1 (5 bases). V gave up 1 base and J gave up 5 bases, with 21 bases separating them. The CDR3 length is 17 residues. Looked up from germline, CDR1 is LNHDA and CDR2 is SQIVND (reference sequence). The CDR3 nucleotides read TGTGCCAGTAGTATAGGCCTCTCGACAGCAGGTGTGGACGAGCAGTACTTC. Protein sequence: CASSIGLSTAGVDEQYF.

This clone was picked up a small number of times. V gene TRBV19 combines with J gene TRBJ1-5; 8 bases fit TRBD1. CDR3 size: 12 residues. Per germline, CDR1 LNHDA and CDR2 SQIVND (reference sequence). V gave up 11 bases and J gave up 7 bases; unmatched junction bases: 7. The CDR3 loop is CAGGTGNQPQHF. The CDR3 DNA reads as TGTGCCGGCGGGACAGGTAACCAGCCCCAGCATTTT.

The CDR3 spells CASTPGPRVGGPDEQYF. The CDR3 nucleotides read TGTGCCAGCACCCCCGGGCCCCGAGTGGGAGGGCCTGACGAGCAGTACTTC. The V and J genes are TRBV11-2 and TRBJ2-7; 7 nucleotides align to TRBD2. CDR3 size: 17 residues. J gave up 5 bases and V 7 bases, and 20 bases lay outside the gene matches. Per the germline V gene, CDR1 is SGHAT and CDR2 is FQNNGV.

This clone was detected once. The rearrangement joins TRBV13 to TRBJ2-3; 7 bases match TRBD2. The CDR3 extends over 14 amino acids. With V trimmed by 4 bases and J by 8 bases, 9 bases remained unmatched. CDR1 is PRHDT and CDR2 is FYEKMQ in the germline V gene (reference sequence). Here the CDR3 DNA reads TGTGCCAGCAGCTATGGACTAGGTCAAGGTACGCAGTATTTT. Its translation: CASSYGLGQGTQYF.

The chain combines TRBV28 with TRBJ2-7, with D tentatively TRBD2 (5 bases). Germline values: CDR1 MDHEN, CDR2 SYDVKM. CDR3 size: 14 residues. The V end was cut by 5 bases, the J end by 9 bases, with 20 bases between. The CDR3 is CASSPRGAALGQYF. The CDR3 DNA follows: TGTGCCAGCAGTCCCCGGGGTGCGGCCTTAGGGCAGTACTTC.

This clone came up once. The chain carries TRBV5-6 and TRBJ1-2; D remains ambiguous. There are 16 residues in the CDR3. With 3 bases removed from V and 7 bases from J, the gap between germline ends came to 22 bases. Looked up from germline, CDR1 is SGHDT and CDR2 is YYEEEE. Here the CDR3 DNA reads TGTGCCAGCAGCTGGGGTGGGGTGACTGACAAGGGTGGCTACACCTTC. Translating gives CASSWGGVTDKGGYTF.

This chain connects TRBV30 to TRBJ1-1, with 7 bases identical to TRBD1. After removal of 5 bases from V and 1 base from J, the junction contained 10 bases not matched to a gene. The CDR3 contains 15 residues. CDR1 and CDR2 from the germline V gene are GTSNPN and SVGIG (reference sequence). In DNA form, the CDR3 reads TGTGCCTGGTTGCCGACAGGGCGAGCGAACACTGAAGCTTTCTTT. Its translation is CAWLPTGRANTEAFF.

The CDR3 DNA reads as TGCGCCAGCAGCAGCGCTATGACTTACGAGCAGTACTTC. Translated: CASSSAMTYEQYF. V is TRBV10-2 and J is TRBJ2-7; D uncertain. The CDR3 extends over 13 amino acids. From germline, CDR1 is WSHSY and CDR2 SAAADI. V lost 6 bases to trimming and J lost 4 bases, with 13 bases between them.

CDR3 DNA sequence: TGTGCCAGCAGTTTATCCTCATTGGGGTCGAGCCTTGGGAATGCTTTCTTT. Protein product: CASSLSSLGSSLGNAFF. The V gene is TRBV27, the J gene TRBJ1-1; no reliable D call. The germline V and J ends were trimmed by 0 bases and 11 bases, with 25 bases remaining between them. This CDR3 is 17 amino acids long. Germline V gene lookup returns CDR1 MNHEY and CDR2 SMNVEV (reference sequence).

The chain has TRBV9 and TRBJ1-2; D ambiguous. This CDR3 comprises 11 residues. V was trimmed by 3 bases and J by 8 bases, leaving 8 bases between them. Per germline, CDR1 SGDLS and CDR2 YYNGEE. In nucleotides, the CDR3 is TGTGCCAGCAGCGCCTTAGGGGGCTACACCTTC. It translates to CASSALGGYTF.